Described below is a single T cell receptor beta chain sequence and its context. No antigen is known for it. TCRdb passed the 5' RACE reads through MiXCR, listing each CDR3 protein once. Counted here are under 250,000 distinct CDR3 sequences, just over 15% occurring once; the ten biggest clones make up 2.1%. The germline V and J ends were trimmed by 10 bases and 1 base, with 13 bases remaining between them. CDR3 length equals 13 residues. Germline loops: CDR1 ENHRY, CDR2 SYGVKD. The data stem from a study of T-cell memory formation after mild COVID-19. Study-wide results and caveats: The finding that pre-infection memory included some responding clones suggested that cross-reactive memory joined.

The sequenced sample consisted of PBMCs or a T cell subset sorted from them (not recorded which). The TCR sequence derives from an adult woman who had mild COVID-19 (a few samples of this study predate the infection). Cell type and time point are not known. The chain uses TRBV10-3 and TRBJ2-5; tentatively, D is TRBD2 (5 bases). The CDR3: CATQGGLQETQYF. Here the CDR3 DNA reads TGTGCCACCCAAGGCGGGCTCCAAGAGACCCAGTACTTC.